The 12 T cell receptor beta chains listed next were all sequenced from one sample in a study of CD8+ T cells in alopecia areata (dated by TCRdb to the late 2010s). Read against the paper, the sample's treatment or condition label means: oral pan-JAK inhibitor, 5-10 mg twice daily. The method was the immunoSEQ multiplex PCR assay. RNA was extracted from all samples and reverse transcribed into cDNA, which served as template for TCR sequencing. TCRdb retrieved this table from immuneACCESS and kept in-frame rearrangements only. Not all clones are present; in checked studies, unresolved V genes account for under half, and no reason is known for the remainder. The sample table holds 200,000 to 250,000 clones, of which more than 55% were seen once. The top ten clones comprise approximately 1.2% of the sample. The sequencing here drew on CD4+ T cells sorted from blood, taken at approximately week 42, from a patient treated with tofacitinib. These receptors were obtained from a human donor with alopecia areata.

The chain recombines TRBV9 with TRBJ2-2; D unresolved. There are 12 residues in the CDR3. Germline CDR1 SGDLS, CDR2 YYNGEE. V was trimmed by 2 bases and J by 6 bases, leaving 5 bases between them. The CDR3 region is CASSVFSGELFF. In DNA, the CDR3 is TGTGCCAGCAGCGTTTTTTCCGGGGAGCTGTTTTTT. Complete variable domain (other parts from reference TRBV9 and TRBJ2-2): DSGVTQTPKHLITATGQRVTLRCSPRSGDLSVYWYQQSLDQGLQFLIQYYNGEERAKGNILERFSAQQFPDLHSELNLSSLELGDSALYFCASSVFSGELFFGEGSRLTVL.

The rearrangement links TRBV5-6 to TRBJ2-3; D is perhaps TRBD1 (6 bases). The V gene lost 4 bases and the J gene lost 3 bases, with 12 bases spanning the gap. The germline CDR1 and CDR2 sequences are SGHDT and YYEEEE. The CDR3 extends over 14 amino acids. The CDR3 protein is CASSIFGQTDTQYF. For the CDR3, the DNA is TGTGCCAGCAGCATTTTTGGACAGACAGATACGCAGTATTTT.

The genes are TRBV2 and TRBJ1-4, with 9 bases matching TRBD1. The junction had 5 bases not matched to a gene; V was cut back by 4 bases and J by 5 bases. The length of the CDR3 is 15 residues. CDR1 SNHLY and CDR2 FYNNEI come from the germline V gene. CDR3 nucleotides: TGTGCCAGCAGTGTTCCCGGACAGGGGAATGAAAAACTGTTTTTT. Protein sequence: CASSVPGQGNEKLFF.

Written as DNA, the CDR3 is TGTGCCACCAGCAGACGTAAAACAGCAGCTTCCAACAATGAGCAGTTCTTC. It codes for CATSRRKTAASNNEQFF. V is TRBV15 and J is TRBJ2-1; D is unresolved. Trimming cost V 2 bases and J 5 bases, with 19 bases left between them. Germline V gives CDR1 LNHNV, CDR2 YYDKDF (reference sequence). The CDR3 is 17 amino acids.

Here the CDR3 reads CASSLFQGIGELFF. The CDR3 DNA reads as TGCGCCAGCAGCCTATTTCAGGGAATCGGGGAGCTGTTTTTT. The chain employs TRBV4-1 and TRBJ2-2; D is possibly TRBD1 (5 bases). This CDR3 comprises 14 residues. The germline V gene encodes CDR1 MGHRA and CDR2 YSYEKL. V was shortened by 4 bases and J by 7 bases, with 13 bases between the two germline ends.

The rearrangement joins TRBV5-1 to TRBJ1-5, with TRBD1 matching 9 bases. CDR1 and CDR2 from the germline V gene are SGHRS and YFSETQ. The CDR3 has 18 residues. After removal of 6 bases from V and 4 bases from J, the junction contained 17 bases not matched to a gene. CDR3 protein: CASTTGTGTMWANQPQHF. The CDR3, as DNA: TGCGCCAGCACGACCGGGACAGGGACAATGTGGGCAAATCAGCCCCAGCATTTT. Full variable domain (missing parts from reference TRBV5-1 and TRBJ1-5): KAGVTQTPRYLIKTRGQQVTLSCSPISGHRSVSWYQQTPGQGLQFLFEYFSETQRNKGNFPGRFSGRQFSNSRSEMNVSTLELGDSALYLCASTTGTGTMWANQPQHFGDGTRLSIL.

The table lists this clone with a few counts. V is TRBV2 and J is TRBJ1-1; 7 bases are shared with TRBD1. The CDR3 totals 14 residues. Trimming at V came to 4 bases and at J to 2 bases, leaving 4 bases not matched to a gene. Germline V gene lookup returns CDR1 SNHLY and CDR2 FYNNEI. For the CDR3, the DNA is TGTGCCAGCAGTGTCGACAGGGCCAACACTGAAGCTTTCTTT. Translating it yields CASSVDRANTEAFF.

This clone was counted a few times. This CDR3 is CASSSRLYEQYF. The CDR3 DNA sequence: TGTGCCAGCAGCTCAAGGCTCTACGAGCAGTACTTC. The chain couples TRBV5-6 to TRBJ2-7; no clear D. The CDR3 is made up of 12 amino acids. V was cut by 3 bases and J by 3 bases, with 7 bases left in between. The germline gives CDR1 SGHDT, CDR2 YYEEEE.

The count of this clone is one. The V gene is TRBV30, the J gene TRBJ1-5; a weak D match, TRBD1 (6 bases). Germline CDR1 is GTSNPN and CDR2 is SVGIG (reference sequence). The V end was cut by 2 bases, the J end by 1 base, with 15 bases between. The CDR3 runs to 16 residues. CDR3 coding DNA: TGTGCCTGGAGTCTGGCAGGGGAAGGCAGCAATCAGCCCCAGCATTTT. Amino acid sequence: CAWSLAGEGSNQPQHF.

The rearrangement joins TRBV5-4 to TRBJ2-5; 7 positions match TRBD1. V shed 4 bases, J shed 2 bases, and the junction held 5 bases outside the gene matches. The germline gives CDR1 SGHNT, CDR2 YYREEE (reference sequence). The CDR3 totals 14 residues. The chain's CDR3 is CASSRGTAQETQYF. DNA for the CDR3: TGTGCCAGCAGCAGAGGGACAGCTCAAGAGACCCAGTACTTC.

This sequence joins TRBV6-5 and TRBJ1-2; 8 bases are shared with TRBD1. The CDR3 covers 14 residues. V lost 6 bases and J lost 6; bases outside the gene matches: 9. CDR1 and CDR2 from the germline V gene are MNHEY and SVGAGI. CDR3 bases: TGTGCCAGCAGGACGGACAGGGAGCGGAATGGCTACACCTTC. It translates to CASRTDRERNGYTF.

The genes are TRBV28 and TRBJ1-2; D is undetermined. The CDR3 extends over 13 amino acids. Germline CDR1 and CDR2: MDHEN and SYDVKM. Deletions cut 3 bases from V and 8 bases from J, with 13 bases between. This CDR3 reads CASSFGITGGYTF. Here the CDR3 DNA reads TGTGCCAGCAGTTTCGGCATAACGGGGGGCTACACCTTC.